The next 21 T cell receptor beta chains were all read from a single sample in a study of blood T cell repertoires in COVID-19. Sequenced by immunoSEQ multiplex PCR; TCRdb stores in-frame clones only, minus some. The table lists 270,000 or so clones, 84% of them singletons. The sample comprised PBMCs or T cells enriched from blood (not recorded which). These receptors all come from a man aged 50-60 years who had recovered from COVID-19.

This sequence joins TRBV19 and TRBJ1-4; 10 bases align to TRBD1. The CDR3 runs to 17 residues. V dropped 4 bases and J dropped 3; count of bases not matched to a gene: 8. Germline CDR1 is LNHDA and CDR2 is SQIVND (reference sequence). The CDR3 is CASSTRGTGEPNEKLFF. In nucleotides, the CDR3 is TGTGCCAGTAGTACCCGAGGGACAGGGGAACCTAATGAAAAACTGTTTTTT.

This clone was seen only a few times. J is TRBJ2-5 and V is TRBV2, with 9 bases matching TRBD2. The junction had 6 bases not matched to a gene; V was cut back by 8 bases and J by 5 bases. This CDR3 region has 13 residues. CDR1 and CDR2 from the germline V gene are SNHLY and FYNNEI. The CDR3 region has the DNA TGTGCCAGCCTCAGGCGGGGGGGGGAGACCCAGTACTTC. This encodes CASLRRGGETQYF.

The CDR3 coding sequence is TGTGCCAGCAGTTGGACTGGGTTAGATAATGAGCAGTTCTTC. Translation: CASSWTGLDNEQFF. The rearrangement joins TRBV28 to TRBJ2-1; D is perhaps TRBD2 (5 bases). Germline V lookup: CDR1 MDHEN, CDR2 SYDVKM. Trimming pared 4 bases from V and 7 bases from J, leaving 14 bases between. CDR3 size: 14 residues.

The J gene is TRBJ2-2, the V gene TRBV19; D may be TRBD2 (7 bases). V was shortened by 4 bases and J by 4 bases, with 16 bases between the two germline ends. This CDR3 comprises 16 residues. Germline V gene lookup returns CDR1 LNHDA and CDR2 SQIVND (reference sequence). The CDR3 spells CASSTLGGRSTGELFF. CDR3 sequence (DNA): TGTGCCAGTAGTACCTTGGGGGGGCGGAGCACCGGGGAGCTGTTTTTT.

The genes are TRBV2 and TRBJ2-6; D remains unclear. The V end was cut by 7 bases, the J end by 2 bases, with 3 bases between. CDR1 and CDR2 from the germline V gene are SNHLY and FYNNEI. The CDR3 runs to 12 residues. The CDR3 DNA sequence: TGTGCCAGCAAGCCTGGGGCCAACGTCCTGACTTTC. Its protein product is CASKPGANVLTF.

The rearrangement uses TRBV12-5 and TRBJ2-1, with TRBD2 matching over 9 bases. J gave up 8 bases and V 2 bases, and 7 bases lay outside the gene matches. Germline CDR1 is LGHNT and CDR2 is FRNRAP. This CDR3 has 15 amino acids. The CDR3 spells CASGLIAGVGDEQFF. CDR3 coding DNA: TGTGCTAGTGGTTTGATAGCGGGAGTAGGCGATGAGCAGTTCTTC.

The sample holds one count of this clone. The rearrangement links TRBV4-2 to TRBJ2-7; TRBD2 agrees at 9 bases. The CDR3 spans 16 residues. The V and J ends lost 4 bases and 3 bases, in that order; junction bases with no gene match: 10. Looked up from germline, CDR1 is LGHNA and CDR2 is YNFKEQ. CDR3 residues: CASSRAPRGGNYEQYF. The CDR3, as DNA: TGTGCCAGCAGCCGCGCCCCGCGGGGGGGCAACTACGAGCAGTACTTC.

V gene TRBV6-5 combines with J gene TRBJ2-7; tentative D call: TRBD2 (6 bases). CDR1 is MNHEY, CDR2 SVGAGI, per germline. Trimming pared 7 bases from V and 2 bases from J, leaving 12 bases between. The CDR3 sequence is 13 residues long. The CDR3 loop reads CASTGLGAYEQYF. CDR3 sequence (DNA): TGTGCCAGCACGGGACTGGGGGCCTACGAGCAGTACTTC.

The chain links TRBV5-1 to TRBJ1-5, with D uncertain. V lost 0 bases to trimming and J lost 4 bases, with 5 bases between them. Looked up from germline, CDR1 is SGHRS and CDR2 is YFSETQ. CDR3 length equals 13 residues. CDR3 region: CASSLGQNQPQHF. CDR3 nucleotide sequence: TGCGCCAGCAGCTTGGGTCAGAATCAGCCCCAGCATTTT.

The chain couples TRBV19 to TRBJ2-7; 9 bases align to TRBD1. This CDR3 region has 14 residues. V was pared by 4 bases and J by 5 bases, with 6 bases of the junction left unmatched. The germline gives CDR1 LNHDA, CDR2 SQIVND (reference sequence). The CDR3 region has the DNA TGTGCCAGTAGTAACAGGGGGCCTCCGGACGAGCAGTACTTC. Translation gives CASSNRGPPDEQYF.

The chain has TRBV28 and TRBJ2-1, with 8 bases matching TRBD2. With V trimmed by 3 bases and J by 4 bases, 17 bases remained unmatched. CDR3 length: 19 residues. The V gene's germline CDR1 is MDHEN and CDR2 SYDVKM. CDR3 in DNA: TGTGCCAGCAGTTTTCGAGGGGAAAAGCGGGAGATGGGTTACAATGAGCAGTTCTTC. Translated: CASSFRGEKREMGYNEQFF.

This chain links TRBV3-1 (or the pseudogene TRBV3-2) with TRBJ2-2, with 8 bases matching TRBD1. Per germline, CDR1 LGHDT and CDR2 YNNKEL (reference sequence). This CDR3 contains 13 residues. J was trimmed by 7 bases and V by 5 bases; bases with no gene match: 3. CDR3: CASSSGGHGELFF. DNA for the CDR3: TGTGCCAGCAGCTCAGGGGGCCACGGGGAGCTGTTTTTT.

The CDR3 protein is CATRPGRNSPLHF. The CDR3 region has the DNA TGTGCCACCCGCCCAGGCAGGAATTCACCCCTCCACTTT. This chain uses TRBV2 with TRBJ1-6, with D unresolved. V shed 10 bases and J shed 7 bases, with 14 bases lying between them. The CDR3 consists of 13 residues. The germline CDR1 and CDR2 sequences are SNHLY and FYNNEI.

The chain carries TRBV28 and TRBJ1-4; 11 bases match TRBD1. Germline V CDR1 and CDR2: MDHEN, SYDVKM. This CDR3 contains 18 residues. Trimming removed 4 bases from V and 0 bases from J; junction bases left unmatched: 7. The CDR3, as DNA: TGTGCCAGCAGTTCCTCTCCGGGACAGGGGGCAACTAATGAAAAACTGTTTTTT. This sequence encodes CASSSSPGQGATNEKLFF.

The V and J genes are TRBV28 and TRBJ2-6, with D perhaps matching TRBD2 (5 bases). The germline V gene encodes CDR1 MDHEN and CDR2 SYDVKM. CDR3 length: 17 amino acids. The germline V and J ends were trimmed by 7 bases and 0 bases, with 16 bases remaining between them. CDR3 nucleotide sequence: TGTGCCAGCACGGACTCGGGGATCATCTCTGGGGCCAACGTCCTGACTTTC. Protein: CASTDSGIISGANVLTF.

J is TRBJ1-5 and V is TRBV6-5, with D maybe TRBD1 (6 bases). Trimming removed 2 bases at V and 0 bases at J, with 11 bases between. This CDR3 is built from 16 residues. Per the germline V gene, CDR1 is MNHEY and CDR2 is SVGAGI. Here the CDR3 DNA reads TGTGCCAGCAGTTACCCGGACAGTTATAGCAATCAGCCCCAGCATTTT. Its protein is CASSYPDSYSNQPQHF.

The chain employs TRBV3-1 (or the pseudogene TRBV3-2) and TRBJ2-7, with TRBD1 matching over 7 bases. With V trimmed by 2 bases and J by 3 bases, 4 bases remained unmatched. CDR1 and CDR2 (germline): LGHDT, YNNKEL (reference sequence). The CDR3 has 14 residues. CDR3 region: CASSQQGVGYEQYF. Here the CDR3 DNA reads TGTGCCAGCAGCCAACAGGGGGTAGGCTACGAGCAGTACTTC.

The gene calls are TRBV4-2 and TRBJ2-7, with 10 positions matching TRBD1. V lost 7 bases and J lost 7; bases outside the gene matches: 13. Germline V lookup: CDR1 LGHNA, CDR2 YNFKEQ. CDR3 size: 15 residues. CDR3: CASNPRQGAIEEQYF. The CDR3 nucleotides are TGTGCCAGCAATCCGCGACAGGGGGCAATAGAAGAGCAGTACTTC.

V and J are TRBV27 and TRBJ2-1; 13 bases align to TRBD2. Trimming removed 5 bases from V and 3 bases from J; junction bases left unmatched: 7. This CDR3 contains 17 residues. CDR1 is MNHEY, CDR2 SMNVEV, per germline (reference sequence). Written as DNA, the CDR3 is TGTGCCAGCAGTCCCCGGACTAGCGGGGGTAGCTACAATGAGCAGTTCTTC. Its protein product is CASSPRTSGGSYNEQFF.

The chain combines TRBV5-1 with TRBJ2-2; 8 nucleotides agree with TRBD1. Germline CDR1 and CDR2: SGHRS and YFSETQ. This CDR3 is built from 17 residues. Trimming at V came to 4 bases and at J to 1 base, leaving 9 bases not matched to a gene. CDR3 sequence reads: CASSLSGQGGNTGELFF. The DNA for the CDR3 is TGCGCCAGCAGCCTCAGCGGACAGGGTGGGAACACCGGGGAGCTGTTTTTT.

The chain employs TRBV5-6 and TRBJ2-5; D is ambiguous. Per the germline V gene, CDR1 is SGHDT and CDR2 is YYEEEE. Trimming shortened V by 5 bases and J by 2 bases, and 13 bases separated the two germline ends. This CDR3 contains 14 residues. CDR3 loop: CASSFPGQQETQYF. The CDR3 DNA reads as TGTGCCAGCAGTTTCCCTGGCCAACAAGAGACCCAGTACTTC.